A single sample gave rise to the 25 T cell receptor beta chains below, sequenced in a study of T cell responses to AZD1222 COVID-19 vaccine. The protocol was immunoSEQ multiplex PCR, while the TCRdb copy is restricted to in-frame clones and leaves out a portion. This sample has 120,000 or so clones, with 88% found just once. The sequencing used peripheral blood, collected on day 0 of AZD1222 vaccination. These receptors came from an adult in good health.

The CDR3 DNA reads as TGTGCCAGCAGCCAAGAACTCAAATACAATGAGCAGTTCTTC. Amino acids: CASSQELKYNEQFF. This chain links TRBV14 with TRBJ2-1; D unresolved. Trimming took off 0 bases at V and 4 bases at J, with 7 bases between the two ends. Germline CDR1 SGHDN, CDR2 FVKESK. CDR3 length: 14 residues.

V usage is TRBV7-9 and J usage is TRBJ1-5, with a tentative D call TRBD1 (6 bases). The CDR3 loop spans 13 amino acids. Germline V lookup: CDR1 SEHNR, CDR2 FQNEAQ (reference sequence). Trimming removed 8 bases at V and 1 base at J, with 9 bases between. The CDR3 protein is CASGTGSNQPQHF. In DNA form, the CDR3 reads TGTGCCAGCGGCACAGGGAGCAATCAGCCCCAGCATTTT.

The chain links TRBV7-9 to TRBJ1-2; the D is unclear. Germline lookup yields CDR1 SEHNR and CDR2 FQNEAQ (reference sequence). The ends were cut back, 3 bases at V and 7 bases at J, with 12 bases in the middle. The CDR3 has 13 residues. The CDR3 sequence: CASSFGGDTGYTF. In DNA, the CDR3 is TGTGCCAGCAGCTTCGGTGGAGATACTGGCTACACCTTC.

The chain employs TRBV5-1 and TRBJ2-3; 8 nucleotides align to TRBD1. The CDR3 spans 16 residues. Trimming took 0 bases from V and 1 from J; bases not matched to a gene: 4. Germline CDR1 SGHRS, CDR2 YFSETQ. CDR3 in amino acids: CASSLGPTGGTDTQYF. CDR3 coding DNA: TGCGCCAGCAGCTTGGGGCCGACAGGGGGCACAGATACGCAGTATTTT.

The chain employs TRBV27 and TRBJ2-3; TRBD1 matches at 8 bases. V lost 5 bases, J lost 0 bases, and 7 bases stayed unmatched. This CDR3 has 16 residues. CDR1 MNHEY and CDR2 SMNVEV come from the germline V gene (reference sequence). The CDR3 region is CASSLRTGISTDTQYF. For the CDR3, the DNA is TGTGCCAGCAGTCTGCGGACAGGGATTAGCACAGATACGCAGTATTTT.

The chain is built from TRBV18 and TRBJ1-6; D remains ambiguous. The germline V gene has CDR1 KGHSH and CDR2 LQKENI. There are 13 residues in the CDR3. V was pared by 5 bases and J by 10 bases, with 12 bases between. The CDR3 nucleotides read TGTGCCAGCTCATCCTCCGGCAGGTCACCCCTCCACTTT. Amino acids: CASSSSGRSPLHF.

The J gene is TRBJ2-7, the V gene TRBV7-2; TRBD1 matches at 7 bases. The germline CDR1 and CDR2 sequences are SGHTA and FQGNSA. CDR3 length equals 15 residues. V lost 4 bases to trimming and J lost 5 bases; unmatched junction nucleotides: 11. CDR3 loop: CASSSGQPRIDEQYF. The CDR3 nucleotides are TGTGCCAGCAGCTCGGGACAGCCGAGAATCGACGAGCAGTACTTC.

This chain connects TRBV24-1 to TRBJ1-2; D not certain. Trimming pared 3 bases from V and 2 bases from J, leaving 15 bases between. CDR3 length equals 16 residues. Germline-derived CDR1 and CDR2 are KGHDR and SFDVKD. The CDR3 sequence: CATSDPTREANYGYTF. Here the CDR3 DNA reads TGTGCCACCAGTGATCCCACGCGAGAGGCAAACTATGGCTACACCTTC.

This rearrangement joins TRBV18 to TRBJ1-2, with 7 bases matching TRBD1. V dropped 3 bases and J dropped 0; count of bases not matched to a gene: 16. This CDR3 contains 19 residues. Looked up from germline, CDR1 is KGHSH and CDR2 is LQKENI. This chain's CDR3 is CASSPQAPGQRVANYGYTF. CDR3 coding DNA: TGTGCCAGCTCACCCCAGGCTCCGGGACAGCGCGTAGCTAACTATGGCTACACCTTC.

A few counts support this clone. The chain uses TRBV2 and TRBJ2-7, with D perhaps assigned TRBD1 or TRBD2 (5 bases each). V lost 8 bases to trimming and J lost 3 bases, with 11 bases between them. The germline V gene has CDR1 SNHLY and CDR2 FYNNEI. The CDR3 extends over 12 amino acids. Written as DNA, the CDR3 is TGTGCCAGCGACAAGGGGAGCTACGAGCAGTACTTC. Translating gives CASDKGSYEQYF.

The rearrangement links TRBV18 to TRBJ2-7; 7 bases map to TRBD2. After removal of 6 bases from V and 6 bases from J, the junction contained 8 bases not matched to a gene. Germline V gene sequence: CDR1 KGHSH, CDR2 LQKENI. The CDR3 runs to 13 residues. The DNA for the CDR3 is TGTGCCAGCTCCGGGGAGGGGCGCGGCGAGCAGTACTTC. It specifies CASSGEGRGEQYF.

This chain uses TRBV20-1 with TRBJ1-1; the D is unclear. Germline V gene data show CDR1 as DFQATT and CDR2 as SNEGSKA (reference sequence). There are 11 residues in the CDR3. V was cut by 2 bases and J by 2 bases, with 3 bases left in between. The CDR3 reads CSARRNTEAFF. The CDR3, as DNA: TGCAGTGCTAGACGTAACACTGAAGCTTTCTTT.

The V gene is TRBV18, the J gene TRBJ2-2; 8 bases are a match to TRBD2. Germline trimming cut 0 bases from V and 6 bases from J; bases unmatched to any gene: 9. Germline values: CDR1 KGHSH, CDR2 LQKENI. The CDR3 extends over 17 amino acids. CDR3 DNA: TGTGCCAGCTCACCACCGGCTGCGGGGGGCCACGCCGGGGAGCTGTTTTTT. Residues: CASSPPAAGGHAGELFF.

The gene calls are TRBV19 and TRBJ2-2, with a weak D call TRBD2 (5 bases). The CDR3 has 14 residues. Germline V gives CDR1 LNHDA, CDR2 SQIVND (reference sequence). V lost 3 bases to trimming and J lost 11 bases, with 16 bases between them. In DNA, the CDR3 is TGTGCCAGTAGTATTCTATCGGGGAACGGCGAGCTGTTTTTT. This codes for CASSILSGNGELFF.

This chain joins TRBV6-2 or TRBV6-3 and TRBJ1-6; TRBD1 might be the D (6 bases). The V gene's germline CDR1 is MNHEY and CDR2 SVGEGT. Trimming removed 4 bases at V and 0 bases at J, with 10 bases between. The CDR3 sequence is 16 residues long. The CDR3 loop reads CASSFRTASYNSPLHF. The DNA of the CDR3 is TGTGCCAGCAGTTTTAGGACAGCCTCCTATAATTCACCCCTCCACTTT.

V usage is TRBV15 and J usage is TRBJ2-5; 9 nucleotides line up with TRBD2. Germline V gives CDR1 LNHNV, CDR2 YYDKDF (reference sequence). This CDR3 has 17 amino acids. Unmatched junction bases numbered 13, after V lost 3 bases and J lost 5 bases. CDR3 region: CATSRWGGRAGKETQYF. The CDR3 DNA reads as TGTGCCACCAGCAGGTGGGGCGGGAGGGCCGGCAAGGAGACCCAGTACTTC.

This chain joins TRBV14 and TRBJ2-3; 15 bases align to TRBD2. Trimming took 4 bases from V and 7 from J; bases not matched to a gene: 3. This CDR3 has 15 residues. The V gene's germline CDR1 is SGHDN and CDR2 FVKESK. The CDR3 coding sequence is TGTGCCAGCAGCCCGGGACTAGCGGGGGGCAATACGCAGTATTTT. Translation gives CASSPGLAGGNTQYF.

This chain connects TRBV18 to TRBJ1-1; D not certain. CDR3 length: 15 residues. V was trimmed by 3 bases and J by 4 bases, leaving 15 bases between them. Germline CDR1 and CDR2: KGHSH and LQKENI. DNA for the CDR3: TGTGCCAGCTCACCGAATTGGGGTTCGGGCACTGAAGCTTTCTTT. Translation: CASSPNWGSGTEAFF.

The CDR3 spells CASSLWLSSGANVLTF. The DNA of the CDR3 is TGTGCCAGCAGCTTGTGGCTGAGCTCTGGGGCCAACGTCCTGACTTTC. The J gene is TRBJ2-6, the V gene TRBV5-4; D gene ambiguous. The V gene lost 1 base and the J gene lost 0 bases, with 8 bases spanning the gap. The CDR3 runs 16 residues. In germline, CDR1 is SGHNT, CDR2 YYREEE (reference sequence).

CDR3 sequence reads: CASSRLAGTQAPYSYEQYF. DNA of the CDR3: TGTGCCAGCAGTCGATTGGCGGGGACCCAAGCCCCGTACTCCTACGAGCAGTACTTC. This rearrangement joins TRBV5-4 to TRBJ2-7; D is possibly TRBD2 (6 bases). The CDR3 loop spans 19 amino acids. Trimming stripped 5 bases from V and 0 bases from J, with 27 bases between. Germline V gene sequence: CDR1 SGHNT, CDR2 YYREEE (reference sequence). Full variable domain (remainder filled in from reference TRBV5-4 and TRBJ2-7): ETGVTQSPTHLIKTRGQQVTLRCSSQSGHNTVSWYQQALGQGPQFIFQYYREEENGRGNFPPRFSGLQFPNYSSELNVNALELDDSALYLCASSRLAGTQAPYSYEQYFGPGTRLTVT.

This chain uses TRBV10-1 with TRBJ2-2, with D possibly being TRBD2 (5 bases). Germline V gene lookup returns CDR1 WNHNN and CDR2 SYGVQD (reference sequence). The CDR3 is 15 residues long. V lost 4 bases to trimming and J lost 8 bases, with 17 bases between them. This chain's CDR3 is CASSAGLGGGGELFF. The CDR3 nucleotides read TGCGCCAGCAGTGCGGGGTTGGGCGGCGGAGGGGAGCTGTTTTTT.

The CDR3 here is CASSLTGGPYEQYF. In nucleotides, the CDR3 is TGTGCCAGCAGCCTCACAGGGGGCCCCTACGAGCAGTACTTC. The chain recombines TRBV5-4 with TRBJ2-7, with 9 bases lining up with TRBD1. The CDR3 totals 14 residues. V dropped 4 bases and J dropped 2; count of bases not matched to a gene: 4. CDR1 is SGHNT, CDR2 YYREEE, per germline (reference sequence).

The gene calls are TRBV5-5 and TRBJ1-1; D perhaps matches TRBD1 (5 bases). Per germline, CDR1 SGHKS and CDR2 YYEKEE (reference sequence). Trimming removed 0 bases at V and 1 base at J, with 16 bases between. The CDR3 consists of 17 residues. The CDR3 sequence is CASSLDWDLFSNTEAFF. The CDR3 nucleotides read TGTGCCAGCAGCTTGGATTGGGACCTATTCTCGAACACTGAAGCTTTCTTT.

The CDR3 bases are TGTGCCAGCAGCCCCTACGGGACAGCGAACACTGAAGCTTTCTTT. It translates to CASSPYGTANTEAFF. The J gene is TRBJ1-1, the V gene TRBV5-4, with TRBD1 matching 7 bases. V was pared by 4 bases and J by 1 base, with 7 bases of the junction left unmatched. The CDR3 covers 15 residues. Germline V gene sequence: CDR1 SGHNT, CDR2 YYREEE (reference sequence).

The chain is built from TRBV27 and TRBJ2-7; D remains unclear. Germline V gives CDR1 MNHEY, CDR2 SMNVEV (reference sequence). V lost 3 bases and J 0 bases, leaving 9 bases between the germline ends. The CDR3 is 14 residues long. The CDR3 coding sequence is TGTGCCAGCAGTTTGACGGCTAACTCCTACGAGCAGTACTTC. Encoded protein: CASSLTANSYEQYF.